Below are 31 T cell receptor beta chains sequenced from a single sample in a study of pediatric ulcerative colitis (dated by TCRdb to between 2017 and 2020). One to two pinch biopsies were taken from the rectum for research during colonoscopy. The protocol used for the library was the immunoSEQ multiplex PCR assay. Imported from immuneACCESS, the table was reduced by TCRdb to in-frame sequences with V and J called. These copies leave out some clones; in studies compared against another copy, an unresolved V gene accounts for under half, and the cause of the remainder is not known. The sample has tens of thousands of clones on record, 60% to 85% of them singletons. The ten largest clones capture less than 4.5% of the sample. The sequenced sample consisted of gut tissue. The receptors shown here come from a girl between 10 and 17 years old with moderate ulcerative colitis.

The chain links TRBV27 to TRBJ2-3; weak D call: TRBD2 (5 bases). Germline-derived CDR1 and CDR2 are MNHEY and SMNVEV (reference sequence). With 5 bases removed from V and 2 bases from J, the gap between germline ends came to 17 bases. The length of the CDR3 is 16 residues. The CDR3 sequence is CASSPRRDSVTDTQYF. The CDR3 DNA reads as TGTGCCAGCAGTCCCCGCCGGGATTCGGTCACAGATACGCAGTATTTT.

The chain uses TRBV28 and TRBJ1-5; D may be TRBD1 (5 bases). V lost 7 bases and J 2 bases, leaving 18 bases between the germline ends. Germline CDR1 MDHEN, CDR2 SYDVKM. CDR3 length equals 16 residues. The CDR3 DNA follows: TGTGCCAGCACCCGAGGGTCCCGAGGGGGCAATCAGCCCCAGCATTTT. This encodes CASTRGSRGGNQPQHF.

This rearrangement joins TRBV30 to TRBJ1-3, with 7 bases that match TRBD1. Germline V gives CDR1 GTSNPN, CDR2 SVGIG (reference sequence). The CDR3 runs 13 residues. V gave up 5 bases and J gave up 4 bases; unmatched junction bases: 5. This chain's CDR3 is CAWETGMGNTIYF. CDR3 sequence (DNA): TGTGCCTGGGAGACAGGGATGGGAAACACCATATATTTT.

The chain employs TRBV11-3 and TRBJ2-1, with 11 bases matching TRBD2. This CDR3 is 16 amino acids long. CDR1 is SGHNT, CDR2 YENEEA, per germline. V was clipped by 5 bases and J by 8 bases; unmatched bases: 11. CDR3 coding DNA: TGTGCCAGCAGCCGAGGGGGTAGCGGGAGGGTTCATGAGCAGTTCTTC. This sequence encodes CASSRGGSGRVHEQFF. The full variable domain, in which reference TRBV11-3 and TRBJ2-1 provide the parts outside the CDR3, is EAGVVQSPRYKIIEKKQPVAFWCNPISGHNTLYWYLQNLGQGPELLIRYENEEAVDDSQLPKDRFSAERLKGVDSTLKIQPAELGDSAVYLCASSRGGSGRVHEQFFGPGTRLTVL.

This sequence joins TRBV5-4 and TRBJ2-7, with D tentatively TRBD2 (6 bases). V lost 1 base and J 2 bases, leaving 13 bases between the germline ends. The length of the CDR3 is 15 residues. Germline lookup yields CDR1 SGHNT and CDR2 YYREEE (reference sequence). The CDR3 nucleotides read TGTGCCAGCAGCTTGTTGGGGACTGGGACCTACGAGCAGTACTTC. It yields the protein CASSLLGTGTYEQYF. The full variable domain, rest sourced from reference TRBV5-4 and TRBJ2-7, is ETGVTQSPTHLIKTRGQQVTLRCSSQSGHNTVSWYQQALGQGPQFIFQYYREEENGRGNFPPRFSGLQFPNYSSELNVNALELDDSALYLCASSLLGTGTYEQYFGPGTRLTVT.

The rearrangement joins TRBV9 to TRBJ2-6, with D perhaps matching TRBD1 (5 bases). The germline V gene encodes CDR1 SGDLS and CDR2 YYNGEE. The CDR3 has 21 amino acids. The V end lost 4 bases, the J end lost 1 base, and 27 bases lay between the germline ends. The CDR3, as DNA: TGTGCCAGCAGCCAAGGGGTGGAGCTTCTGCTAAAGTCTTCTGGGGCCAACGTCCTGACTTTC. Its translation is CASSQGVELLLKSSGANVLTF.

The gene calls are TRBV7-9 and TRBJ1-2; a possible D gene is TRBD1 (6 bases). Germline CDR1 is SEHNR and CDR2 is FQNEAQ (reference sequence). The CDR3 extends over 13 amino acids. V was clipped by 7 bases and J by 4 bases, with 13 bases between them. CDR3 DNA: TGTGCCAGCACAGGGGACACAAGCTATGGCTACACCTTC. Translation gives CASTGDTSYGYTF.

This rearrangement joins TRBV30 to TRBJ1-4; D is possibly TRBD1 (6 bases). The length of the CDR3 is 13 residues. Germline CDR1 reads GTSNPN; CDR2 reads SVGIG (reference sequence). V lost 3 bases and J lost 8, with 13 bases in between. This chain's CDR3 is CAWRRIGGEKLFF. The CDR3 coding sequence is TGTGCCTGGAGAAGGATAGGGGGGGAAAAACTGTTTTTT.

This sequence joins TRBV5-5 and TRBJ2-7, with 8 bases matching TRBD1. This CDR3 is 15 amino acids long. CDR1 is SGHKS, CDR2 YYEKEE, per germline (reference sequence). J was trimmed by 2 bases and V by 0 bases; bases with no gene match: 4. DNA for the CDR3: TGTGCCAGCAGCTTGGTGGCAGGGGGCCCCTACGAGCAGTACTTC. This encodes CASSLVAGGPYEQYF.

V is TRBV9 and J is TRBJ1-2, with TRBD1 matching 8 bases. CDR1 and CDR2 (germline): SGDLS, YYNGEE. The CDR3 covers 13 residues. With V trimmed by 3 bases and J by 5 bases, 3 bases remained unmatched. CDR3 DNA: TGTGCCAGCAGCGCAGGGGGCGCTTATGGCTACACCTTC. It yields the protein CASSAGGAYGYTF.

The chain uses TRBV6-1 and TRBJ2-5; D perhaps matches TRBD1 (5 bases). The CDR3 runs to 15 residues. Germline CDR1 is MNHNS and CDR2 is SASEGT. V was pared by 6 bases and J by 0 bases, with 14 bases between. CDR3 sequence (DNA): TGTGCCAGCAGGCAGGGAATGGGGTACCAAGAGACCCAGTACTTC. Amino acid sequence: CASRQGMGYQETQYF.

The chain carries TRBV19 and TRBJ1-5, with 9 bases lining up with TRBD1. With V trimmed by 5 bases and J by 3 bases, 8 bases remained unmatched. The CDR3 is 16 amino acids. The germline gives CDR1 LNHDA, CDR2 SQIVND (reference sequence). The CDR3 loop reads CASSFSQGAPNQPQHF. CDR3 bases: TGTGCCAGTAGTTTCTCACAGGGGGCCCCCAATCAGCCCCAGCATTTT.

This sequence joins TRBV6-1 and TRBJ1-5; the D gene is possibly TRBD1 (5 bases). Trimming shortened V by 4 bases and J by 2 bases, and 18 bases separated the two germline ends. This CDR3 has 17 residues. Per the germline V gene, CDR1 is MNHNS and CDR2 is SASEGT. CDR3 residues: CASSAPGGLWGNQPQHF. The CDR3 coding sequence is TGTGCCAGCAGTGCCCCCGGGGGGTTATGGGGCAATCAGCCCCAGCATTTT.

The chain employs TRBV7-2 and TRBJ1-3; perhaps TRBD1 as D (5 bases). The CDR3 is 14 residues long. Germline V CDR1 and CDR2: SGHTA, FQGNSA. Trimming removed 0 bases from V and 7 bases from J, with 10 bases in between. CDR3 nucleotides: TGTGCCAGCAGCTTAGCGGGACTAACCAACACCATATATTTT. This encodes CASSLAGLTNTIYF.

CDR3 in amino acids: CASSESVSSGQETQYF. CDR3 in DNA: TGCGCCAGCAGTGAGTCGGTCTCCAGCGGACAAGAGACCCAGTACTTC. The V gene is TRBV10-1, the J gene TRBJ2-5; D is perhaps TRBD2 (5 bases). CDR1 is WNHNN and CDR2 is SYGVQD in the germline V gene (reference sequence). Trimming shortened V by 0 bases and J by 2 bases, and 13 bases separated the two germline ends. The CDR3 is made up of 16 amino acids.

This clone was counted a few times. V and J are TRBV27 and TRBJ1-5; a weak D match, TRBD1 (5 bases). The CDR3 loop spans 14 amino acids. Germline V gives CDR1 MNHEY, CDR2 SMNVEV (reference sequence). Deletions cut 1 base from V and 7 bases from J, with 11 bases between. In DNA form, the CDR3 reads TGTGCCAGCAGTTTATGGGACGGTGCCCAGCCCCAGCATTTT. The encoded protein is CASSLWDGAQPQHF.

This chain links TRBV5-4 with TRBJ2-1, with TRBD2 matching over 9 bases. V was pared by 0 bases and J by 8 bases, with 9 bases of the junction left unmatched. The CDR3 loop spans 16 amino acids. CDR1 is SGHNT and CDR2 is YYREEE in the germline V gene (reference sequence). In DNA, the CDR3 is TGTGCCAGCAGCTTGGGGTCAGGACTAGCGTTTTATGAGCAGTTCTTC. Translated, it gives CASSLGSGLAFYEQFF.

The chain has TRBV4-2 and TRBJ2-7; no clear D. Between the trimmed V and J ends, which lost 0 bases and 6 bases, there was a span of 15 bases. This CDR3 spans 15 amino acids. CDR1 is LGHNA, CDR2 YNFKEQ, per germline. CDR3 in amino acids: CASSQDVNPKGEQYF. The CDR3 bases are TGTGCCAGCAGCCAAGATGTGAATCCAAAGGGCGAGCAGTACTTC.

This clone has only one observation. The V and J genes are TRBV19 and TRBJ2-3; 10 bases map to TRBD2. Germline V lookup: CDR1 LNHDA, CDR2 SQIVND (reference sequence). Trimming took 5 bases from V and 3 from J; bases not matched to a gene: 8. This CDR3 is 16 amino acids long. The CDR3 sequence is CASSPGTSEGTDTQYF. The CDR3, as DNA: TGTGCCAGTAGTCCGGGGACTAGCGAGGGGACAGATACGCAGTATTTT. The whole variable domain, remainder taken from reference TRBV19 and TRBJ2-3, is DGGITQSPKYLFRKEGQNVTLSCEQNLNHDAMYWYRQDPGQGLRLIYYSQIVNDFQKGDIAEGYSVSREKKESFPLTVTSAQKNPTAFYLCASSPGTSEGTDTQYFGPGTRLTVL.

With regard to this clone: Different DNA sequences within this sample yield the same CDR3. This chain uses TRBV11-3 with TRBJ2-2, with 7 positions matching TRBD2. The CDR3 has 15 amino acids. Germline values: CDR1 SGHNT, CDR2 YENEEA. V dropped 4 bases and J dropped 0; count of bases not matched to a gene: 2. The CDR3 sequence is CASSSRGANTGELFF. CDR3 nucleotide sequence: TGTGCCAGCAGCTCCCGGGGGGCGAACACCGGGGAGCTGTTTTTT.

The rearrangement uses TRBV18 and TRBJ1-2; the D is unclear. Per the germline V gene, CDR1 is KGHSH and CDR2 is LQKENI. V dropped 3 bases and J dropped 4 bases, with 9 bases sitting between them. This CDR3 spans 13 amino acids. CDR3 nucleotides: TGTGCCAGCTCACCGCCGGGAGGCTATGGCTACACCTTC. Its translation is CASSPPGGYGYTF.

The CDR3 DNA is TGTGCCAGCAGTGCCGACATGCCGTACAATGAGCAGTTCTTC. Its translation is CASSADMPYNEQFF. The chain combines TRBV6-1 with TRBJ2-1; D is undetermined. Trimming removed 4 bases at V and 4 bases at J, with 11 bases between. Germline assignment: CDR1 MNHNS and CDR2 SASEGT. This CDR3 has 14 amino acids.

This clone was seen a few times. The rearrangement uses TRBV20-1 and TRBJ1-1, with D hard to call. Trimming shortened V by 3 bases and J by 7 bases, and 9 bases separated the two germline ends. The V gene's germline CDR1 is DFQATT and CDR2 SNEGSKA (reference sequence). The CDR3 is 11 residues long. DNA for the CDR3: TGCAGTGCTAGTAAACAGTTTGAAGCTTTCTTT. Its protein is CSASKQFEAFF.

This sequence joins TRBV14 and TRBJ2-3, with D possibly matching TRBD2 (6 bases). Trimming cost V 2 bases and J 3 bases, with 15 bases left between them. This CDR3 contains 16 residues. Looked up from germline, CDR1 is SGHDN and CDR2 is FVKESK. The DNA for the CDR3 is TGTGCCAGCAGCCAATTGGGCAGGGAGGAAACAGATACGCAGTATTTT. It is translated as CASSQLGREETDTQYF. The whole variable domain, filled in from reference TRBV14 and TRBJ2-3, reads EAGVTQFPSHSVIEKGQTVTLRCDPISGHDNLYWYRRVMGKEIKFLLHFVKESKQDESGMPNNRFLAERTGGTYSTLKVQPAELEDSGVYFCASSQLGREETDTQYFGPGTRLTVL.

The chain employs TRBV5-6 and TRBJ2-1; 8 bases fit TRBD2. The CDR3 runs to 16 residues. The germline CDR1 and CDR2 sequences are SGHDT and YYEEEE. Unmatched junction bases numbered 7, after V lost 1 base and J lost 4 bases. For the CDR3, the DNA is TGTGCCAGCAGCTTGTATGCGGGGGGAGGGTACAATGAGCAGTTCTTC. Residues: CASSLYAGGGYNEQFF.

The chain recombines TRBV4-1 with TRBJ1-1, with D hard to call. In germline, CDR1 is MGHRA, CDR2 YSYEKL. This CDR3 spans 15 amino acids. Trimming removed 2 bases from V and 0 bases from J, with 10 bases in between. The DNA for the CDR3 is TGCGCCAGCAGCCAATCTCTTACAGTGAACACTGAAGCTTTCTTT. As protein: CASSQSLTVNTEAFF.

The CDR3 DNA reads TGTGCCAGCAGGTGGGCCAGCGGACCTGGAAACACCATATATTTT. Its translation: CASRWASGPGNTIYF. The rearrangement joins TRBV7-9 to TRBJ1-3; D gene unclear. V was trimmed by 6 bases and J by 2 bases, leaving 14 bases between them. The germline gives CDR1 SEHNR, CDR2 FQNEAQ (reference sequence). The CDR3 contains 15 residues.

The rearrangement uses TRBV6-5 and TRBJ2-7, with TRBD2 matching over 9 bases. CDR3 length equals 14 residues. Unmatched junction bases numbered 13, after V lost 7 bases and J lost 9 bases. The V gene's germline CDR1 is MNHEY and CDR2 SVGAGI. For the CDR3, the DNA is TGTGCCAGCACGGTAGCGGGGGTTTCCCGAGGGCAGTACTTC. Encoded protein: CASTVAGVSRGQYF.

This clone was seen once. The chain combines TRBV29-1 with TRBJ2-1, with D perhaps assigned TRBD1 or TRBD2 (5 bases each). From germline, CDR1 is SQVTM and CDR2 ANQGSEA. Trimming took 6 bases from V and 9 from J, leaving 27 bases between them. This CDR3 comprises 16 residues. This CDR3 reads CSVGLGWGNTIGEQFF. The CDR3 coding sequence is TGCAGCGTGGGTTTGGGGTGGGGGAACACAATTGGTGAGCAGTTCTTC.

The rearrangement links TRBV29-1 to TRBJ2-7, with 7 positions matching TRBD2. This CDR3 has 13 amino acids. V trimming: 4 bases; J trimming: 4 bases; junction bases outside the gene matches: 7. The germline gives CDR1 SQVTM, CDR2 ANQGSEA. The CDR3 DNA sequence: TGCAGCGTTGGCGGGACTACCTTTTACGAGCAGTACTTC. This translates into CSVGGTTFYEQYF.

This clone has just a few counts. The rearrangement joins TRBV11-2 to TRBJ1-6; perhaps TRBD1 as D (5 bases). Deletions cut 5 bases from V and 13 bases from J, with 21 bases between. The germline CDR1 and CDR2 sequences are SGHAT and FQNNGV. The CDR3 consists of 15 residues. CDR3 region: CASSPLGPGEDPLHF. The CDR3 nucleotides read TGTGCCAGCAGCCCGTTGGGACCGGGAGAAGATCCCCTCCACTTT.